This T cell receptor (beta chain) was profiled in a study of T cell responses to AZD1222 COVID-19 vaccine. Study outcomes and limitations: Seropositive AZD1222 recipients at baseline numbered only six or seven.

As concerns this clone: The target antigen is unknown.

CDR1 and CDR2 (germline): KGHSH, LQKENI. Deletions cut 3 bases from V and 2 bases from J, with 23 bases between. The CDR3 sequence is 18 residues long. Repertoires were generated with immunoSEQ multiplex PCR, while TCRdb's copy carries only in-frame clones and drops some. The sample consists of 160,000 or so clones, about nine tenths of them appearing once. This sequence was found in an adult who received the MenACWY meningococcal vaccine as a control. The V gene is TRBV18, the J gene TRBJ2-7; weak D call: TRBD2 (6 bases). Sample: peripheral blood, taken 28 days after the second dose of the MenACWY control vaccine. CDR3 nucleotide sequence: TGTGCCAGCTCACCTTATAGCTTACCCGGGACTGCTACCTACGAGCAGTACTTC. It encodes CASSPYSLPGTATYEQYF.